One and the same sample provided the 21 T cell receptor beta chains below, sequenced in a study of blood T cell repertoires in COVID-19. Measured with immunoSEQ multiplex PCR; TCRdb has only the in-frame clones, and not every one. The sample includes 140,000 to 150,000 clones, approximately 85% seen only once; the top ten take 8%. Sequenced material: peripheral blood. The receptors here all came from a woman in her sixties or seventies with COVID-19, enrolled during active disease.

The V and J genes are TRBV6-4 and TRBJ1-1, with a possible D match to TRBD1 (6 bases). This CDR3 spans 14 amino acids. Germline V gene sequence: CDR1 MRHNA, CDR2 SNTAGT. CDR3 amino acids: CGVRGAGVDTEAFF. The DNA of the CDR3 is TGTGGGGTCCGGGGGGCCGGAGTGGACACTGAAGCTTTCTTT.

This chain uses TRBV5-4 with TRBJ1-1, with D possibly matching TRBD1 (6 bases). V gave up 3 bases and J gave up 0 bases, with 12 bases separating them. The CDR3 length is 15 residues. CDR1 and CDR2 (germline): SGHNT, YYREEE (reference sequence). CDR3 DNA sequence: TGTGCCAGCAGCTATCGACAGGCCATGAACACTGAAGCTTTCTTT. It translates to CASSYRQAMNTEAFF. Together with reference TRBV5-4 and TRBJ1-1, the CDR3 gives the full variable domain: ETGVTQSPTHLIKTRGQQVTLRCSSQSGHNTVSWYQQALGQGPQFIFQYYREEENGRGNFPPRFSGLQFPNYSSELNVNALELDDSALYLCASSYRQAMNTEAFFGQGTRLTVV.

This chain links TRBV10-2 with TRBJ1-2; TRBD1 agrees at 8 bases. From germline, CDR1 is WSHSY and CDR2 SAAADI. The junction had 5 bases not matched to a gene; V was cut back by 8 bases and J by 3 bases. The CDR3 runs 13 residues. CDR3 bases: TGCGCCAGCCGGGGACAGGCCGACTATGGCTACACCTTC. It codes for CASRGQADYGYTF.

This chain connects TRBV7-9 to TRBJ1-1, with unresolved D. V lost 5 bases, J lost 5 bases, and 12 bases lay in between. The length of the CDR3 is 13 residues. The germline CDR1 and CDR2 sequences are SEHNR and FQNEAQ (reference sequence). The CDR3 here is CASSPWQATEAFF. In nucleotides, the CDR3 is TGTGCCAGCAGCCCCTGGCAGGCGACTGAAGCTTTCTTT.

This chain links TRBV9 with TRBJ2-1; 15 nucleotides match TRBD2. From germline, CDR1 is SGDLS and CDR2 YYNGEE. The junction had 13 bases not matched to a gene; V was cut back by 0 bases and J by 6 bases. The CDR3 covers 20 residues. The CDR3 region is CASSVATFNGLAGGRNEQFF. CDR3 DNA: TGTGCCAGCAGCGTAGCTACGTTTAATGGACTAGCGGGGGGGCGCAATGAGCAGTTCTTC.

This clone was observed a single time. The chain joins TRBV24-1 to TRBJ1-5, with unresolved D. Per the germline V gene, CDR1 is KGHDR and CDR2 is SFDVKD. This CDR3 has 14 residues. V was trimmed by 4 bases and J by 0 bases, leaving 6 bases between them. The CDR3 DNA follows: TGTGCCACCAGTGACGACTATAGCAATCAGCCCCAGCATTTT. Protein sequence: CATSDDYSNQPQHF.

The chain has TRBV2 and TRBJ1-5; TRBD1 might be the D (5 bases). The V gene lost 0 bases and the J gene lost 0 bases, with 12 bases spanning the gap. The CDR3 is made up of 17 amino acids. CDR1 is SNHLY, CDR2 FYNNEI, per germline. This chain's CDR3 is CASSEAGRSHSNQPQHF. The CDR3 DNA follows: TGTGCCAGCAGTGAAGCGGGGCGGTCCCATAGCAATCAGCCCCAGCATTTT.

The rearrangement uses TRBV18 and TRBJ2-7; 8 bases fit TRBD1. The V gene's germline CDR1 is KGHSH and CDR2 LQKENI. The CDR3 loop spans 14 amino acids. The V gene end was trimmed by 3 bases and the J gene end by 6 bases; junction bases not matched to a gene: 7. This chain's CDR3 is CASSPEAGGREQYF. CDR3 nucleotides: TGTGCCAGCTCACCTGAAGCAGGGGGCCGCGAGCAGTACTTC.

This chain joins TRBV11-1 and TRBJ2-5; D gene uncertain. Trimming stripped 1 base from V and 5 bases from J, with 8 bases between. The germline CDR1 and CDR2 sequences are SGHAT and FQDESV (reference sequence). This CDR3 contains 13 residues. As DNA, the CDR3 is TGTGCCAGCAGCTTAGGACTGGCGGAGACCCAGTACTTC. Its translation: CASSLGLAETQYF.

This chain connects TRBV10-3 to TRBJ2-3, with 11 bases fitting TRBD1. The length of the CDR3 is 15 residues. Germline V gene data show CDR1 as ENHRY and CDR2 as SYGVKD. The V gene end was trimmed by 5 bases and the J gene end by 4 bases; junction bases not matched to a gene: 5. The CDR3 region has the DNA TGTGCCATCAGTACCGGGACAGGGGGTGCAGATACGCAGTATTTT. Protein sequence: CAISTGTGGADTQYF.

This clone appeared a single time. CDR3 in amino acids: CATSDSPGQGAWETQYF. The CDR3 DNA follows: TGTGCCACCAGTGATTCACCGGGACAGGGGGCCTGGGAGACCCAGTACTTC. The chain carries TRBV24-1 and TRBJ2-5; 12 nucleotides match TRBD1. CDR3 size: 17 residues. V lost 2 bases and J lost 5; bases outside the gene matches: 8. Germline CDR1 and CDR2: KGHDR and SFDVKD.

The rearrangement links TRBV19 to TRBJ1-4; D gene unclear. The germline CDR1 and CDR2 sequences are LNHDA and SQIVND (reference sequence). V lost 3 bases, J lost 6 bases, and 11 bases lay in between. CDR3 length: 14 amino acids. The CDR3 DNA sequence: TGTGCCAGTAGTATTGTGCGTCGCCATGAAAAACTGTTTTTT. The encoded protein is CASSIVRRHEKLFF. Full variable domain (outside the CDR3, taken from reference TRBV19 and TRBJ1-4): DGGITQSPKYLFRKEGQNVTLSCEQNLNHDAMYWYRQDPGQGLRLIYYSQIVNDFQKGDIAEGYSVSREKKESFPLTVTSAQKNPTAFYLCASSIVRRHEKLFFGSGTQLSVL.

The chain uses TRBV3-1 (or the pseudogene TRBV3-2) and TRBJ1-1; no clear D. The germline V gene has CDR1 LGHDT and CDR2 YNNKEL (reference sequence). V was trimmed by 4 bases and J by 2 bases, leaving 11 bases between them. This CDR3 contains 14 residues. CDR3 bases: TGTGCCAGCAGCCGACAACCCGGAAACACTGAAGCTTTCTTT. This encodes CASSRQPGNTEAFF.

CDR3 in amino acids: CASSQVRLPNSPLHF. The CDR3, as DNA: TGTGCCAGCAGCCAAGTCCGTCTCCCTAATTCACCCCTCCACTTT. V is TRBV3-1 (or the pseudogene TRBV3-2) and J is TRBJ1-6; D call uncertain. V was trimmed by 1 base and J by 6 bases, leaving 10 bases between them. There are 15 residues in the CDR3. Germline V gene lookup returns CDR1 LGHDT and CDR2 YNNKEL (reference sequence).

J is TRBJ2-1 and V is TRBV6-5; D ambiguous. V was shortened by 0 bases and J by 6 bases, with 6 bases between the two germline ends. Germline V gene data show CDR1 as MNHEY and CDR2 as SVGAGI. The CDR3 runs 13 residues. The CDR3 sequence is CASSYSPVNEQFF. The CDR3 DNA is TGTGCCAGCAGTTACTCCCCAGTCAATGAGCAGTTCTTC.

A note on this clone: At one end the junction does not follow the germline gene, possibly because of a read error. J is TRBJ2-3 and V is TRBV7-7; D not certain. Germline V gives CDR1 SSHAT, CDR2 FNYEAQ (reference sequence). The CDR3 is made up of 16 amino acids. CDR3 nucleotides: TGTGCTAGCAGCTCCCATAGTCCTCCTTCCACAGATACGCAGTATTTT. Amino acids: CASSSHSPPSTDTQYF.

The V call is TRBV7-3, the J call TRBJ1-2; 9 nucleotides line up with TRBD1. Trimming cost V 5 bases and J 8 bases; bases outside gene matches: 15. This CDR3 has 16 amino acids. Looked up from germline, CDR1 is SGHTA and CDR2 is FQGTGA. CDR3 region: CASSRDGGQGIGGYTF. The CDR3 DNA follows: TGTGCCAGCAGCCGAGATGGGGGACAGGGAATTGGCGGCTACACCTTC.

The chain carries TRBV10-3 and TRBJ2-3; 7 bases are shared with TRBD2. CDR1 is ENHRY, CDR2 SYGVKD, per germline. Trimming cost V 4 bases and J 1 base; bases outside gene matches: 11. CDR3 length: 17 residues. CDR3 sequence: CAISVDPPGRGTDTQYF. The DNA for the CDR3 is TGTGCCATCAGTGTGGACCCCCCAGGGAGGGGCACAGATACGCAGTATTTT.

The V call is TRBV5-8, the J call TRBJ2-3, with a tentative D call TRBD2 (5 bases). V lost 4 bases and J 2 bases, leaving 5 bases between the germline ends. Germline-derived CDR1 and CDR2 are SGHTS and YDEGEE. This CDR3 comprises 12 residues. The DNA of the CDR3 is TGTGCCAGCAGCCGGGACACAGATACGCAGTATTTT. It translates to CASSRDTDTQYF.

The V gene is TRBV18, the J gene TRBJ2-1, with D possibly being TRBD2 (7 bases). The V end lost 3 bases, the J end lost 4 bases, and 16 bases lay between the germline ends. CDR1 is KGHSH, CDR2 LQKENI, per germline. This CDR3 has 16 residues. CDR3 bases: TGTGCCAGCTCACCCTCCGGGGGGCCAGTTTACAATGAGCAGTTCTTC. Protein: CASSPSGGPVYNEQFF. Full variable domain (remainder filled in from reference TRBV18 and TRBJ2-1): NAGVMQNPRHLVRRRGQEARLRCSPMKGHSHVYWYRQLPEEGLKFMVYLQKENIIDESGMPKERFSAEFPKEGPSILRIQQVVRGDSAAYFCASSPSGGPVYNEQFFGPGTRLTVL.

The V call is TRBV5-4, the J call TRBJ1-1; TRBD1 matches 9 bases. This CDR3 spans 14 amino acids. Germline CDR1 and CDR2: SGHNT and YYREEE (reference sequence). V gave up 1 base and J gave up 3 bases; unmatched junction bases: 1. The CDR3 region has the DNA TGTGCCAGCAGCTTGCGGACAGGGGACACTGAAGCTTTCTTT. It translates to CASSLRTGDTEAFF.